One sample yielded the 11 T cell receptor beta chains listed below, sequenced in a study of radiotherapy plus CTLA-4 blockade in lung cancer. The data were produced by immunoSEQ multiplex PCR, yet TCRdb's version contains in-frame clones alone and is incomplete. The sample records some 92,000 clones, around 83% being singletons. The sample here was peripheral blood, taken from a patient treated with radiotherapy plus ipilimumab. These receptors came from a human donor with non-small cell lung cancer who had a partial response to radiotherapy plus ipilimumab.

The J gene is TRBJ2-4, the V gene TRBV11-2, with D perhaps matching TRBD2 (5 bases). This CDR3 has 15 amino acids. Germline-derived CDR1 and CDR2 are SGHAT and FQNNGV. Trimming removed 5 bases at V and 5 bases at J, with 16 bases between. The CDR3 sequence is CASSPTGEWENIQYF. The CDR3 region has the DNA TGTGCCAGCAGCCCTACCGGGGAGTGGGAAAACATTCAGTACTTC.

The genes are TRBV7-3 and TRBJ2-2, with a possible D match to TRBD2 (6 bases). Germline assignment: CDR1 SGHTA and CDR2 FQGTGA. Trimming cost V 4 bases and J 1 base, with 7 bases left between them. The CDR3 is 14 residues long. CDR3 sequence: CASSSGLNTGELFF. The CDR3, as DNA: TGTGCCAGCAGCTCGGGACTGAACACCGGGGAGCTGTTTTTT.

V usage is TRBV11-2 and J usage is TRBJ1-1; no definite D call. This CDR3 spans 14 amino acids. Germline assignment: CDR1 SGHAT and CDR2 FQNNGV. The V end was cut by 1 base, the J end by 1 base, with 7 bases between. The CDR3 DNA reads TGTGCCAGCAGCTTAGGCGCTCAGAACACTGAAGCTTTCTTT. Protein: CASSLGAQNTEAFF.

The V call is TRBV19, the J call TRBJ2-1; 8 nucleotides match TRBD2. The CDR3 contains 16 residues. V lost 6 bases, J lost 4 bases, and 11 bases stayed unmatched. The V gene's germline CDR1 is LNHDA and CDR2 SQIVND (reference sequence). The CDR3 is CASSRTSHSNYNEQFF. In nucleotides, the CDR3 is TGTGCCAGTAGCAGGACTAGCCACAGTAATTACAATGAGCAGTTCTTC.

The chain links TRBV11-2 to TRBJ2-1; 10 bases are shared with TRBD2. CDR3 length: 17 residues. Germline loops: CDR1 SGHAT, CDR2 FQNNGV. Trimming took 1 base from V and 3 from J; bases not matched to a gene: 6. This chain's CDR3 is CASSLVASGGLYNEQFF. The CDR3 DNA follows: TGTGCCAGCAGCTTAGTGGCTAGCGGGGGCCTCTACAATGAGCAGTTCTTC.

The chain links TRBV19 to TRBJ2-3; tentative D call: TRBD2 (6 bases). Trimming removed 6 bases at V and 2 bases at J, with 12 bases between. This CDR3 has 14 amino acids. CDR1 is LNHDA and CDR2 is SQIVND in the germline V gene (reference sequence). The CDR3 loop reads CASRVSRDTDTQYF. The DNA of the CDR3 is TGTGCCAGTAGGGTCTCGCGGGACACAGATACGCAGTATTTT.

The CDR3 region has the DNA TGTGCCACCAGCAGAGCGCCGGGGGGCAACGAGCAGTACTTC. Its protein product is CATSRAPGGNEQYF. The chain has TRBV15 and TRBJ2-7; possibly TRBD2 for D (7 bases). The CDR3 totals 14 residues. V shed 1 base and J shed 5 bases, with 12 bases lying between them. Germline V gene data show CDR1 as LNHNV and CDR2 as YYDKDF (reference sequence).

This chain connects TRBV10-2 to TRBJ2-7; D possibly corresponds to TRBD2 (6 bases). Germline V gene lookup returns CDR1 WSHSY and CDR2 SAAADI. V was trimmed by 4 bases and J by 3 bases, leaving 13 bases between them. The CDR3 loop spans 14 amino acids. This CDR3 is CASSASGLRYEQYF. In DNA form, the CDR3 reads TGCGCCAGCAGTGCATCGGGACTCCGCTACGAGCAGTACTTC.

J is TRBJ2-7 and V is TRBV18, with TRBD2 matching 10 bases. The CDR3 is 17 amino acids. The J segment lost 4 bases and the V segment lost 1 base, leaving 10 bases of the junction unmatched. Germline CDR1 KGHSH, CDR2 LQKENI. In nucleotides, the CDR3 is TGTGCCAGCTCACCACTCTTTAAAGGACTAGCGGTTTACGAGCAGTACTTC. Amino acid sequence: CASSPLFKGLAVYEQYF.

V usage is TRBV7-6 and J usage is TRBJ2-7, with a possible D match to TRBD2 (7 bases). Germline assignment: CDR1 SGHVS and CDR2 FNYEAQ. The CDR3 is 16 amino acids. V lost 0 bases, J lost 5 bases, and 17 bases lay in between. CDR3 residues: CASSLALGGGKNEQYF. DNA of the CDR3: TGTGCCAGCAGCTTAGCCCTGGGAGGGGGAAAGAACGAGCAGTACTTC.

The rearrangement uses TRBV10-1 and TRBJ2-7, with TRBD2 as a possible D gene (6 bases). The CDR3 runs 13 residues. V gave up 5 bases and J gave up 0 bases, with 8 bases separating them. The germline V gene encodes CDR1 WNHNN and CDR2 SYGVQD (reference sequence). CDR3 sequence: CASSTGSSYEQYF. The CDR3 coding sequence is TGCGCCAGCAGTACCGGGAGCTCCTACGAGCAGTACTTC.